This passage covers 18 T cell receptor beta chains from one sample sequenced in a study of blood T cells in healthy people across ages. The use of a sample-barcoded 5' primer and a J-beta primer mix characterized a second PCR of roughly 6 to 12 cycles. TCRdb fed the 5' RACE reads into MiXCR, producing one record per CDR3 protein. The sample gives around 620,000 distinct CDR3 sequences, approximately 25% of which show up once; 18% is in the top ten. Sequencing was done on a sample of blood. These receptors originate from a woman aged 70-85 years in good health.

The chain links TRBV4-2 to TRBJ2-5; TRBD1 matches at 9 bases. The J call may be wrong; the DNA end is better matched by TRBJ2-7. The CDR3 totals 16 residues. Germline lookup yields CDR1 LGHNA and CDR2 YNFKEQ. The CDR3 loop reads CASSHRFGTGINEQYF. In DNA, the CDR3 is TGTGCCAGCAGCCACCGGTTCGGGACAGGGATAAACGAGCAGTACTTC.

This rearrangement joins TRBV6-1 to TRBJ2-3; D uncertain. Trimming left V 0 bases short and J 2 bases short, with 9 bases between. Germline lookup yields CDR1 MNHNS and CDR2 SASEGT. The CDR3 totals 15 residues. The DNA for the CDR3 is TGTGCCAGCAGTGAAGCCGGGCCCACCACAGATACGCAGTATTTT. Protein product: CASSEAGPTTDTQYF.

The table lists this clonotype with a few counts. The chain uses TRBV7-2 and TRBJ2-7, with D possibly matching TRBD2 (6 bases). The CDR3 runs 15 residues. V was pared by 1 base and J by 0 bases, with 10 bases between. Germline assignment: CDR1 SGHTA and CDR2 FQGNSA. Here the CDR3 reads CASSLGPGDSYEQYF. In nucleotides, the CDR3 is TGTGCCAGCAGCTTAGGTCCGGGGGACTCCTACGAGCAGTACTTC.

This chain connects TRBV5-1 to TRBJ2-5; 7 bases fit TRBD1. CDR3 length: 14 residues. The V segment lost 1 base and the J segment 2 bases; nucleotides outside the gene matches: 2. CDR1 SGHRS and CDR2 YFSETQ come from the germline V gene. The CDR3: CASSLPGGQETQYF. The CDR3 DNA reads as TGCGCCAGCAGCTTGCCAGGGGGACAAGAGACCCAGTACTTC.

There are many counts of this clonotype. The chain employs TRBV2 and TRBJ2-4, with TRBD2 matching 10 bases. The CDR3 extends over 16 amino acids. Trimming took 6 bases from V and 2 from J; bases not matched to a gene: 7. From germline, CDR1 is SNHLY and CDR2 FYNNEI. The CDR3 loop reads CASRVGTSATKNIQYF. In DNA form, the CDR3 reads TGTGCCAGCAGAGTTGGGACTAGCGCAACCAAAAACATTCAGTACTTC.

The chain recombines TRBV13 with TRBJ2-1; TRBD1 agrees at 9 bases. The V gene end was trimmed by 0 bases and the J gene end by 7 bases; junction bases not matched to a gene: 4. This CDR3 spans 15 amino acids. Germline V gene sequence: CDR1 PRHDT, CDR2 FYEKMQ (reference sequence). The CDR3 reads CASSLGDRGSNEQFF. As DNA, the CDR3 is TGTGCCAGCAGCTTAGGGGACAGGGGATCAAATGAGCAGTTCTTC.

This clonotype showed up many times. The chain recombines TRBV11-2 with TRBJ2-5; D is uncertain. This CDR3 comprises 16 residues. The germline V gene has CDR1 SGHAT and CDR2 FQNNGV. V lost 5 bases and J 2 bases, leaving 18 bases between the germline ends. The chain's CDR3 is CASSHPLPLGQETQYF. The CDR3 DNA sequence: TGTGCCAGCAGCCACCCTCTCCCGTTGGGGCAAGAGACCCAGTACTTC.

This rearrangement joins TRBV3-1 to TRBJ2-1; 10 positions agree with TRBD2. From germline, CDR1 is LGHDT and CDR2 YNNKEL (reference sequence). This CDR3 spans 15 amino acids. V dropped 7 bases and J dropped 4; count of bases not matched to a gene: 7. In nucleotides, the CDR3 is TGTGCCAGCATCCATAGCGGGAGGCCTTACAATGAGCAGTTCTTC. It is translated as CASIHSGRPYNEQFF.

In this sample, this clonotype turned up many times. The chain has TRBV18 and TRBJ2-3; D call uncertain. This CDR3 has 12 amino acids. Germline loops: CDR1 KGHSH, CDR2 LQKENI. V was trimmed by 0 bases and J by 4 bases, leaving 2 bases between them. This chain's CDR3 is CASSPPADTQYF. The CDR3 DNA is TGTGCCAGCTCACCACCGGCAGATACGCAGTATTTT. Together with reference TRBV18 and TRBJ2-3, the CDR3 gives the full variable domain: NAGVMQNPRHLVRRRGQEARLRCSPMKGHSHVYWYRQLPEEGLKFMVYLQKENIIDESGMPKERFSAEFPKEGPSILRIQQVVRGDSAAYFCASSPPADTQYFGPGTRLTVL.

The CDR3 bases are TGTGCCAGCAGAGAGGACAGGGTGATAGGAGGCTACACCTTC. Protein: CASREDRVIGGYTF. The V and J genes are TRBV3-1 and TRBJ1-2; 8 bases agree with TRBD1. The CDR3 runs to 14 residues. V shed 6 bases and J 8 bases; nucleotides not matched to a gene: 11. Germline lookup yields CDR1 LGHDT and CDR2 YNNKEL (reference sequence). The full variable domain, its missing parts supplied by reference TRBV3-1 and TRBJ1-2, is DTAVSQTPKYLVTQMGNDKSIKCEQNLGHDTMYWYKQDSKKFLKIMFSYNNKELIINETVPNRFSPKSPDKAHLNLHINSLELGDSAVYFCASREDRVIGGYTFGSGTRLTVV.

This clonotype was recorded a few times. V and J are TRBV6-1 and TRBJ2-5; 7 nucleotides match TRBD2. J lost 1 base, V lost 6 bases, and 17 bases had no gene match. This CDR3 has 18 residues. CDR1 MNHNS and CDR2 SASEGT come from the germline V gene. The CDR3 spells CASRRTRTGGLRQETQYF. The CDR3 DNA reads TGTGCCAGCAGACGGACTAGAACGGGGGGTCTCCGCCAAGAGACCCAGTACTTC.

The chain employs TRBV20-1 and TRBJ2-5, with D perhaps matching TRBD2 (5 bases). Germline V gene lookup returns CDR1 DFQATT and CDR2 SNEGSKA (reference sequence). The CDR3 contains 13 residues. V was cut by 7 bases and J by 5 bases, with 17 bases left in between. CDR3 in amino acids: CSVQPLGGETQYF. CDR3 DNA: TGCAGTGTTCAACCCCTTGGAGGCGAGACCCAGTACTTC.

The DNA of the CDR3 is TGCGCCAGCAGCCAAGTATGGCCCGTTGGTGGGGATGGCTACACCTTC. This encodes CASSQVWPVGGDGYTF. The chain uses TRBV4-3 and TRBJ1-2; D remains unclear. V shed 1 base and J shed 6 bases, with 18 bases lying between them. This CDR3 is 16 amino acids long. The germline V gene encodes CDR1 LGHNA and CDR2 YSLEER.

The chain is built from TRBV5-1 and TRBJ2-5; TRBD2 agrees at 7 bases. V dropped 3 bases and J dropped 3; count of bases not matched to a gene: 2. Per the germline V gene, CDR1 is SGHRS and CDR2 is YFSETQ. The CDR3 totals 13 residues. The CDR3 protein is CASSWEGEETQYF. The CDR3 region has the DNA TGCGCCAGCAGCTGGGAGGGTGAAGAGACCCAGTACTTC.

The genes are TRBV20-1 and TRBJ2-1; 7 nucleotides align to TRBD1. The V gene's germline CDR1 is DFQATT and CDR2 SNEGSKA (reference sequence). The V segment lost 3 bases and the J segment 0 bases; nucleotides outside the gene matches: 26. This CDR3 comprises 22 residues. CDR3 bases: TGCAGTGCTAGTTCTCTGGCTACGGGCCAGGGGGTAAGGAGGAGCTCCTACAATGAGCAGTTCTTC. Translated: CSASSLATGQGVRRSSYNEQFF.

This clonotype was seen more than once but under ten times. This rearrangement joins TRBV11-1 to TRBJ2-3, with 8 bases aligning to TRBD2. This CDR3 has 14 amino acids. The junction had 5 bases not matched to a gene; V was cut back by 3 bases and J by 6 bases. CDR1 SGHAT and CDR2 FQDESV come from the germline V gene (reference sequence). This CDR3 is CASSFTGGADTQYF. CDR3 coding DNA: TGTGCCAGCAGCTTTACCGGGGGGGCCGATACGCAGTATTTT.

The chain joins TRBV20-1 to TRBJ1-5; no clear D gene. The V gene's germline CDR1 is DFQATT and CDR2 SNEGSKA (reference sequence). V was shortened by 4 bases and J by 0 bases, with 10 bases between the two germline ends. The length of the CDR3 is 14 residues. CDR3: CSATGPYSNQPQHF. The CDR3 DNA sequence: TGCAGTGCTACAGGACCTTATAGCAATCAGCCCCAGCATTTT.

This clonotype was found a few times. This chain uses TRBV10-3 with TRBJ2-3; unclear D gene. The CDR3 covers 12 residues. Germline CDR1 and CDR2: ENHRY and SYGVKD. V lost 8 bases and J 0 bases, leaving 6 bases between the germline ends. DNA for the CDR3: TGTGCCATCCACGGCAGCACAGATACGCAGTATTTT. Encoded protein: CAIHGSTDTQYF.